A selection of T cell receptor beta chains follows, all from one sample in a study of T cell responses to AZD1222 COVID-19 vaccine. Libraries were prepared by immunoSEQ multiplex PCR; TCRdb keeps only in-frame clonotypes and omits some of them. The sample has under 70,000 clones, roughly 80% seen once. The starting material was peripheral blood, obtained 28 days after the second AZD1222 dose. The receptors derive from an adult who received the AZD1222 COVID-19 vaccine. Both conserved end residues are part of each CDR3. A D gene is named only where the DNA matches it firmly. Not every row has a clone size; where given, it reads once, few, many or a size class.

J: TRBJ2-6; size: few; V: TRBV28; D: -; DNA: TGTGCCAGCAGTTTAGGGGCCCTCTCTGGGGCCAACGTCCTGACTTTC; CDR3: CASSLGALSGANVLTF
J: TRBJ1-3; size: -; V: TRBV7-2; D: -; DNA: TGTGCCAGCAGCTCACGCTCTGGAAACACCATATATTTT; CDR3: CASSSRSGNTIYF
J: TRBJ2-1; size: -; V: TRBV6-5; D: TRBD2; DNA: TGTGCCAGCAGCCCCGGGACTAGCGGGAGGGATGAGCAGTTCTTC; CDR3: CASSPGTSGRDEQFF
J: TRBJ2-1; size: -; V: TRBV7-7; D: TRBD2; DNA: TGTGCTAGCAGCCCCCCTAGCGGGAAAAATGAGCAGTTCTTC; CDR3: CASSPPSGKNEQFF
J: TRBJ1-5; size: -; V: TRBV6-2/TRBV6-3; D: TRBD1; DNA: TGTGCCAGCAGTACAGGGGACAGGGGTGGTCAGCCCCAGCATTTT; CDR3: CASSTGDRGGQPQHF
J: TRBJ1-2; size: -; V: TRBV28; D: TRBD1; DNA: TGTGCCAGCAGTTCGGGACAGGGGAGTAGAGGCTACACCTTC; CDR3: CASSSGQGSRGYTF
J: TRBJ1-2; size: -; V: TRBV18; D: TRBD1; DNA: TGTGCCAGCTCACTGGGGACAGGGGGAGAAGGCTACACCTTC; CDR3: CASSLGTGGEGYTF
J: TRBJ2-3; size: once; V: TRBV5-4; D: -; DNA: TGTGCCAGCAGCTCACCACCTCTTACTAGCACAGATACGCAGTATTTT; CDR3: CASSSPPLTSTDTQYF
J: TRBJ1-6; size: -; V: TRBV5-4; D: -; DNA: TGTGCCAGCAGGACAGACTATAATTCACCCCTCCACTTT; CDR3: CASRTDYNSPLHF
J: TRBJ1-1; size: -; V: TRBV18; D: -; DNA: TGTGCCAGCTCACCGGGACGACGGAGGAACACTGAAGCTTTCTTT; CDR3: CASSPGRRRNTEAFF
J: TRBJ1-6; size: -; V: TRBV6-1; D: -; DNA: TGTGCCAGCAGCGAAGAGTTACCCCTCCACTTT; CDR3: CASSEELPLHF
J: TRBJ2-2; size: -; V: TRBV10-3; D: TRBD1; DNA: TGTGCCATCAGTGTGACCGGGACAGGGGGGGCCGGGGAGCTGTTTTTT; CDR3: CAISVTGTGGAGELFF
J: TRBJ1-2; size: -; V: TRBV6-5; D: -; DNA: TGTGCCAGCAACCTGCAGGACAGAAGCTATGGCTACACCTTC; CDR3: CASNLQDRSYGYTF
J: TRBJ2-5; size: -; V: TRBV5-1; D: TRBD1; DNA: TGCGCCAGCAGCCTGTCCGGGACAGGGAGACAAGAGACCCAGTACTTC; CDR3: CASSLSGTGRQETQYF
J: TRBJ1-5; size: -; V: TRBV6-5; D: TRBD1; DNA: TGTGCCAGCAGGGACAGGGTGGCCCAGCCCCAGCATTTT; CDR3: CASRDRVAQPQHF
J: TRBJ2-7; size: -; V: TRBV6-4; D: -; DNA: TGTGCCAGCAGTGACCCCACGACTAGTACCTACGAGCAGTACTTC; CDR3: CASSDPTTSTYEQYF